What follows describes a single T cell receptor (beta chain). From germline, CDR1 is MNHEY and CDR2 SMNVEV (reference sequence). CDR3 length: 13 residues. V was trimmed by 7 bases and J by 2 bases, leaving 10 bases between them. Some clones are missing from TCRdb's copy, which holds only in-frame ones; the method was immunoSEQ multiplex PCR. The data show around 52,000 clones, 80% to 90% seen once. The source of the sample is a study of blood T cell repertoires in COVID-19. The receptor's source is a human donor in a cohort sampled during active COVID-19. The sequenced material came from peripheral blood. This rearrangement joins TRBV27 to TRBJ2-3; D remains ambiguous. CDR3 amino acids: CASTELNTDTQYF. Here the CDR3 DNA reads TGTGCCAGCACTGAACTGAACACAGATACGCAGTATTTT.